A single sample gave rise to the 10 T cell receptor beta chains below, sequenced in a study of read filtering for tumor transcriptome and immune sequencing. The library was built from about 400 ng RNA with molecular barcoded adaptors for alpha/delta and beta/gamma chains. From the reads, TCRdb called clonotypes with MiXCR, one entry per CDR3 protein. Altogether more than 100,000 distinct CDR3 sequences are present, about 12% being singletons, with the ten largest covering just under 8.5%. The material sequenced was a population of CD138-negative cells sorted from bone marrow. These receptors were obtained from a donor at least 40 years old with multiple myeloma.

This clonotype was picked up a small number of times. V is TRBV6-6 and J is TRBJ1-5; D not certain. CDR3 length: 16 residues. Per germline, CDR1 MNHNY and CDR2 SVGAGI (reference sequence). Trimming took off 5 bases at V and 3 bases at J, with 17 bases between the two ends. CDR3 sequence: CASSLAAMANNQPQHF. For the CDR3, the DNA is TGTGCCAGCAGTCTAGCGGCGATGGCGAACAATCAGCCCCAGCATTTT.

This clonotype was recorded many times. This chain connects TRBV20-1 to TRBJ2-2, with a tentative D call TRBD2 (5 bases). V lost 5 bases and J lost 1, with 11 bases in between. Germline values: CDR1 DFQATT, CDR2 SNEGSKA (reference sequence). The CDR3 has 14 residues. CDR3 in DNA: TGCAGTGCTCGGGGTCAGGTGAACACCGGGGAGCTGTTTTTT. Translating gives CSARGQVNTGELFF.

The chain links TRBV5-4 to TRBJ2-3; no clear D gene. This CDR3 spans 13 amino acids. The germline CDR1 and CDR2 sequences are SGHNT and YYREEE (reference sequence). Trimming removed 4 bases from V and 3 bases from J, with 9 bases in between. CDR3 DNA sequence: TGTGCCAGCAGCGGATCGACGACAGATACGCAGTATTTT. This translates into CASSGSTTDTQYF.

The V call is TRBV3-1, the J call TRBJ2-1, with 11 positions matching TRBD1. This CDR3 is 15 amino acids long. Looked up from germline, CDR1 is LGHDT and CDR2 is YNNKEL (reference sequence). V dropped 2 bases and J dropped 9; count of bases not matched to a gene: 6. CDR3 loop: CASSQMDRGRGEQFF. CDR3 coding DNA: TGTGCCAGCAGCCAAATGGACAGGGGGCGAGGTGAGCAGTTCTTC.

This clonotype was counted ten times or more. The V call is TRBV4-2, the J call TRBJ2-3; 9 bases match TRBD2. There are 16 residues in the CDR3. The V and J ends lost 4 bases and 0 bases, in that order; junction bases with no gene match: 5. The V gene's germline CDR1 is LGHNA and CDR2 YNFKEQ. The CDR3 here is CASSPATSGSTDTQYF. DNA for the CDR3: TGTGCCAGCAGCCCGGCGACTAGCGGCAGCACAGATACGCAGTATTTT.

Comments on this clonotype: This may be a read error: a much more frequent sequence differs by one nucleotide. V gene TRBV12-5 combines with J gene TRBJ1-5, with TRBD1 as a possible D gene (6 bases). CDR1 and CDR2 from the germline V gene are LGHNT and FRNRAP. The CDR3 is 14 amino acids. CDR3 loop: CACGNQGRLQPQHF. Written as DNA, the CDR3 is TGTGCTTGTGGTAATCAGGGGAGGCTTCAGCCCCAGCATTTT.

Remarks on this clonotype: This may stem from a read error, because a much larger clone lies one nucleotide away. The chain recombines TRBV10-3 with TRBJ1-1; D ambiguous. The CDR3 runs 15 residues. Germline V gene data show CDR1 as ENHRY and CDR2 as SYGVKD. CDR3 nucleotide sequence: TGTGCCACCAGTGAGTCGAGTTTTAAGGGCACTGAAGCTTTCTTT. Amino acid sequence: CATSESSFKGTEAFF.

This clonotype was counted at least ten times. The J gene is TRBJ2-3, the V gene TRBV6-6, with D maybe TRBD2 (5 bases). The germline gives CDR1 MNHNY, CDR2 SVGAGI (reference sequence). CDR3 length: 16 residues. Trimming took 4 bases from V and 3 from J, leaving 17 bases between them. CDR3 coding DNA: TGTGCCAGCAGTTCCGGATGGGGTGAGGGTACAGATACGCAGTATTTT. The encoded protein is CASSSGWGEGTDTQYF.

This clonotype was seen a handful of times. The chain combines TRBV20-1 with TRBJ2-7; the D call may be TRBD1 or TRBD2 (5 bases each). The CDR3 is made up of 14 amino acids. CDR1 is DFQATT and CDR2 is SNEGSKA in the germline V gene (reference sequence). V was trimmed by 5 bases and J by 2 bases, leaving 16 bases between them. For the CDR3, the DNA is TGCAGTGCTTCCTTAGGGGAGCCCCCCTACGAGCAGTACTTC. Protein product: CSASLGEPPYEQYF.

This clonotype occurred many times. The chain carries TRBV29-1 and TRBJ2-1; tentative D call: TRBD2 (6 bases). V lost 4 bases, J lost 7 bases, and 11 bases lay in between. CDR1 is SQVTM and CDR2 is ANQGSEA in the germline V gene. The CDR3 has 12 amino acids. CDR3 nucleotide sequence: TGCAGCGTTGGGAGGGGCGTAAATGAGCAGTTCTTC. This gives the protein CSVGRGVNEQFF.